Below, 30 T cell receptor beta chains from the same sample are listed, as sequenced in a study of T-cell reconstitution after alpha-beta-depleted transplantation in children. TCRbeta library construction was performed incorporating unique molecular identifiers. Using its own MiXCR run on the PCR reads, TCRdb lists one record per CDR3 protein. Here the sample spans some 460,000 distinct CDR3 sequences, 15% to 20% being singletons. Sequencing was performed on PBMCs, mostly from graft donor cells, taken 360 days after TCRalphabeta/CD19-depleted stem cell transplant. The receptor set was obtained from a boy in the first two years of life who had a stem cell transplant for Wiskott-Aldrich syndrome, so the T cells may come from the graft donor.

V is TRBV12-3 or TRBV12-4 and J is TRBJ2-1; the D is unclear. Trimming shortened V by 6 bases and J by 0 bases, and 12 bases separated the two germline ends. CDR3 length: 15 amino acids. The CDR3 DNA is TGTGCCAGCAGACTTAGCTACTACTCCTACAATGAGCAGTTCTTC. It yields the protein CASRLSYYSYNEQFF.

V usage is TRBV28 and J usage is TRBJ2-3, with D possibly TRBD2 on 6 matching bases. V lost 6 bases to trimming and J lost 2 bases, with 15 bases between them. Germline loops: CDR1 MDHEN, CDR2 SYDVKM. The CDR3 loop spans 15 amino acids. The CDR3: CASSPIWGDTDTQYF. Written as DNA, the CDR3 is TGTGCCAGCAGCCCCATTTGGGGGGACACAGATACGCAGTATTTT.

V is TRBV20-1 and J is TRBJ2-5, with no clear D. The V end lost 3 bases, the J end lost 4 bases, and 6 bases lay between the germline ends. Germline lookup yields CDR1 DFQATT and CDR2 SNEGSKA (reference sequence). CDR3 length: 11 residues. The CDR3 DNA follows: TGCAGTGCTAGGGCGCTAGAGACCCAGTACTTC. Translation gives CSARALETQYF.

This clonotype was picked up a small number of times. The rearrangement links TRBV7-9 to TRBJ2-1; 11 bases fit TRBD2. The CDR3 is made up of 17 amino acids. V shed 1 base, J shed 2 bases, and the junction held 4 bases outside the gene matches. Germline V CDR1 and CDR2: SEHNR, FQNEAQ (reference sequence). The DNA for the CDR3 is TGTGCCAGCAGCTTAGGGCTAGCGGGAGGTCCCTACAATGAGCAGTTCTTC. Translating it yields CASSLGLAGGPYNEQFF.

Only a few counts were recorded for this clonotype. This chain links TRBV12-3 or TRBV12-4 with TRBJ1-5, with D unresolved. The length of the CDR3 is 16 residues. Trimming cost V 2 bases and J 5 bases, with 16 bases left between them. The DNA for the CDR3 is TGTGCCAGCAGTTTATTCCATACCCCTTACTATCAGCCCCAGCATTTT. This gives the protein CASSLFHTPYYQPQHF.

This clonotype occurred a few times. At one end the junction does not follow the germline gene, possibly because of a read error. The V and J genes are TRBV7-9 and TRBJ2-7; TRBD1 is a possible D gene (5 bases). The germline V gene has CDR1 SEHNR and CDR2 FQNEAQ (reference sequence). The length of the CDR3 is 15 residues. The CDR3 DNA sequence: TGTGCCAGCAGCGTAGCTGCAGGGAAATACTACGAGCAGTACTTC. Translating it yields CASSVAAGKYYEQYF.

The V gene is TRBV7-2, the J gene TRBJ2-5; the D call may be TRBD1 or TRBD2 (5 bases each). The germline V and J ends were trimmed by 0 bases and 2 bases, with 19 bases remaining between them. Germline assignment: CDR1 SGHTA and CDR2 FQGNSA. The CDR3 sequence is 18 residues long. DNA of the CDR3: TGTGCCAGCAGCTTAGCCCCCTCGACAGCCCCGGGGCAAGAGACCCAGTACTTC. Translated: CASSLAPSTAPGQETQYF.

This rearrangement joins TRBV5-1 to TRBJ2-1, with a tentative D call TRBD1 (6 bases). The V end lost 5 bases, the J end lost 3 bases, and 24 bases lay between the germline ends. The CDR3 covers 18 residues. Germline assignment: CDR1 SGHRS and CDR2 YFSETQ. The CDR3 loop is CASSPAVPGVRDYNEQFF. The CDR3 DNA reads as TGCGCCAGCAGTCCCGCCGTCCCAGGGGTTCGGGACTACAATGAGCAGTTCTTC.

The CDR3 bases are TGTGCCAGCTCACCCTCCCTCAAGGGGTCAACCTACGAGCAGTACTTC. Its protein product is CASSPSLKGSTYEQYF. The chain employs TRBV18 and TRBJ2-7; TRBD1 is a possible D gene (5 bases). The CDR3 loop spans 16 amino acids. V gave up 3 bases and J gave up 2 bases, with 17 bases separating them. CDR1 is KGHSH, CDR2 LQKENI, per germline.

The CDR3 protein is CASSSGNGRAYNEQFF. CDR3 coding DNA: TGCGCCAGCAGCTCCGGGAACGGGAGGGCCTACAATGAGCAGTTCTTC. The chain has TRBV4-1 and TRBJ2-1; 8 positions match TRBD2. Germline assignment: CDR1 MGHRA and CDR2 YSYEKL. V trimming: 5 bases; J trimming: 2 bases; junction bases outside the gene matches: 8. The CDR3 runs 16 residues.

The sample holds many counts of this clonotype. The chain links TRBV5-1 to TRBJ2-1, with 7 positions matching TRBD2. The CDR3 has 12 residues. Germline CDR1 and CDR2: SGHRS and YFSETQ. The V segment lost 0 bases and the J segment 9 bases; nucleotides outside the gene matches: 0. CDR3 loop: CASSLGLAEQFF. The CDR3 nucleotides are TGCGCCAGCAGCTTGGGACTAGCTGAGCAGTTCTTC.

The chain couples TRBV28 to TRBJ1-2; no reliable D call. This CDR3 is 13 amino acids long. Germline V gene sequence: CDR1 MDHEN, CDR2 SYDVKM. Trimming removed 5 bases at V and 3 bases at J, with 10 bases between. The CDR3 DNA reads as TGTGCCAGCAGTCTCAGGACGGACTATGGCTACACCTTC. Its protein is CASSLRTDYGYTF.

The rearrangement uses TRBV7-8 and TRBJ2-6, with 7 bases fitting TRBD1. The CDR3 is 19 residues long. Trimming at V came to 3 bases and at J to 1 base, leaving 12 bases not matched to a gene. The germline V gene has CDR1 SGHVS and CDR2 FQNEAQ. The CDR3 spells CASSLKMGQFNSGANVLTF. The CDR3 DNA is TGTGCCAGCAGCTTGAAGATGGGACAGTTTAATTCTGGGGCCAACGTCCTGACTTTC.

The chain recombines TRBV4-3 with TRBJ2-2; TRBD1 is a possible D gene (6 bases). With 0 bases removed from V and 6 bases from J, the gap between germline ends came to 8 bases. CDR1 is LGHNA, CDR2 YSLEER, per germline. CDR3 length equals 14 residues. The CDR3 loop is CASSQERQAGELFF. The CDR3 coding sequence is TGCGCCAGCAGCCAAGAACGACAGGCCGGGGAGCTGTTTTTT.

The chain has TRBV29-1 and TRBJ1-2; 7 bases are a match to TRBD1. The germline gives CDR1 SQVTM, CDR2 ANQGSEA. The CDR3 loop spans 13 amino acids. The J segment lost 2 bases and the V segment lost 5 bases, leaving 5 bases of the junction unmatched. Here the CDR3 DNA reads TGCAGCGTTCCGGGACAGAGAAACTATGGCTACACCTTC. Encoded protein: CSVPGQRNYGYTF.

This clonotype turned up a few times. V and J are TRBV29-1 and TRBJ2-1, with 11 positions matching TRBD2. Germline V CDR1 and CDR2: SQVTM, ANQGSEA. J was trimmed by 3 bases and V by 3 bases; bases with no gene match: 4. The CDR3 runs 15 residues. The CDR3 region is CSVESSGRVYNEQFF. The CDR3 region has the DNA TGCAGCGTTGAGAGTAGCGGGAGGGTCTACAATGAGCAGTTCTTC.

This clonotype occurred many times. The genes are TRBV28 and TRBJ1-5, with 8 positions matching TRBD1. Germline values: CDR1 MDHEN, CDR2 SYDVKM. The CDR3 extends over 12 amino acids. Trimming took 6 bases from V and 9 from J; bases not matched to a gene: 4. CDR3 region: CASRTGDRPQHF. Here the CDR3 DNA reads TGTGCCAGCAGGACAGGGGACCGGCCCCAGCATTTT.

This clonotype was detected only a few times. The J gene is TRBJ1-5, the V gene TRBV2; tentative D call: TRBD1 (5 bases). Trimming cost V 6 bases and J 6 bases, with 9 bases left between them. The germline V gene has CDR1 SNHLY and CDR2 FYNNEI. The CDR3 runs 12 residues. CDR3 residues: CASRGGFQPQHF. In nucleotides, the CDR3 is TGTGCCAGCAGGGGGGGGTTTCAGCCCCAGCATTTT.

This sequence joins TRBV11-2 and TRBJ1-4; 7 bases line up with TRBD1. V trimming: 3 bases; J trimming: 5 bases; junction bases outside the gene matches: 15. The CDR3 is 18 amino acids. Germline assignment: CDR1 SGHAT and CDR2 FQNNGV. CDR3 protein: CASSLVSFADRVNEKLFF. The CDR3 nucleotides are TGTGCCAGCAGCTTGGTATCTTTTGCTGACAGGGTCAATGAAAAACTGTTTTTT.

This chain uses TRBV12-3 or TRBV12-4 with TRBJ1-5; D perhaps matches TRBD1 (5 bases). This CDR3 is 19 amino acids long. Deletions cut 2 bases from V and 6 bases from J, with 26 bases between. The CDR3: CASSLIHPGWGKGSQPQHF. CDR3 in DNA: TGTGCCAGCAGTTTAATTCATCCGGGGTGGGGGAAGGGGAGTCAGCCCCAGCATTTT.

This chain connects TRBV7-2 to TRBJ2-1; D not certain. Germline V gene lookup returns CDR1 SGHTA and CDR2 FQGNSA. Trimming took 1 base from V and 0 from J, leaving 10 bases between them. CDR3 size: 16 residues. The CDR3 sequence is CASSLGLSSSYNEQFF. In nucleotides, the CDR3 is TGTGCCAGCAGCTTAGGACTCAGTAGCTCCTACAATGAGCAGTTCTTC.

The chain joins TRBV7-9 to TRBJ2-1; 7 nucleotides agree with TRBD2. Germline-derived CDR1 and CDR2 are SEHNR and FQNEAQ (reference sequence). This CDR3 is 14 amino acids long. J gave up 7 bases and V 10 bases, and 13 bases lay outside the gene matches. The CDR3 DNA reads TGTGCCACCTTCCCCGGGGACTACGGAAATGAGCAGTTCTTC. It is translated as CATFPGDYGNEQFF.

This clonotype occurred a few times. This chain connects TRBV12-3 or TRBV12-4 to TRBJ1-3; the match to TRBD1 covers 9 bases. The CDR3 has 15 residues. V lost 5 bases and J lost 3; bases outside the gene matches: 5. CDR3 coding DNA: TGTGCCAGCAGTCCGGACAGGGGTGGTGGAAACACCATATATTTT. Translating it yields CASSPDRGGGNTIYF.

V usage is TRBV11-2 and J usage is TRBJ2-3; no firm D call. This CDR3 spans 17 amino acids. V was shortened by 6 bases and J by 6 bases, with 25 bases between the two germline ends. Germline CDR1 is SGHAT and CDR2 is FQNNGV. CDR3 sequence reads: CASSRRRPTGFEDTQYF. The DNA of the CDR3 is TGTGCCAGCAGTCGCCGTAGACCGACTGGTTTTGAGGATACGCAGTATTTT.

The chain has TRBV11-1 and TRBJ2-2; perhaps TRBD2 as D (6 bases). The V end was cut by 5 bases, the J end by 4 bases, with 23 bases between. The CDR3 runs 18 residues. Germline loops: CDR1 SGHAT, CDR2 FQDESV (reference sequence). The CDR3 reads CASSTPKRRRAVTGELFF. The CDR3 coding sequence is TGTGCCAGCAGCACCCCTAAGCGACGGAGGGCCGTCACCGGGGAGCTGTTTTTT.

This clonotype came up a few times. This chain connects TRBV21-1 to TRBJ2-7; no DNA check was done on the table's D call, TRBD2. TRBV21-1 is annotated as a pseudogene. The CDR3 is 15 residues long. CDR3 sequence reads: CASSVGGSVGYEQYF. For the CDR3, the DNA is TGTGCCAGCAGCGTGGGCGGGAGTGTTGGCTACGAGCAGTACTTC.

The chain uses TRBV20-1 and TRBJ2-7; 8 bases are a match to TRBD2. Germline CDR1 and CDR2: DFQATT and SNEGSKA (reference sequence). J lost 2 bases, V lost 6 bases, and 3 bases had no gene match. The CDR3 covers 12 residues. The CDR3 DNA is TGCAGTGCCGCGGGGGGAACCTACGAGCAGTACTTC. As protein: CSAAGGTYEQYF.

The chain uses TRBV4-1 and TRBJ2-7, with 10 positions matching TRBD1. The germline V gene encodes CDR1 MGHRA and CDR2 YSYEKL. V lost 4 bases, J lost 6 bases, and 3 bases stayed unmatched. The length of the CDR3 is 13 residues. CDR3 region: CASSPGQGFEQYF. The DNA for the CDR3 is TGCGCCAGCAGCCCGGGACAGGGGTTCGAGCAGTACTTC.

The chain uses TRBV24-1 and TRBJ2-2, with D tentatively TRBD2 (7 bases). Trimming cost V 6 bases and J 3 bases, with 10 bases left between them. This CDR3 is built from 14 residues. Germline V gene sequence: CDR1 KGHDR, CDR2 SFDVKD. CDR3 coding DNA: TGTGCCACCAGTCTAGGGGGGGACACCGGGGAGCTGTTTTTT. Translation: CATSLGGDTGELFF.

In this sample, this clonotype turned up many times. The rearrangement joins TRBV5-4 to TRBJ2-2, with D maybe TRBD1 (6 bases). Germline V lookup: CDR1 SGHNT, CDR2 YYREEE (reference sequence). With 4 bases removed from V and 6 bases from J, the gap between germline ends came to 10 bases. The CDR3 has 13 amino acids. CDR3 sequence reads: CASSQTGSGELFF. CDR3 nucleotide sequence: TGTGCCAGCAGCCAGACAGGTTCCGGGGAGCTGTTTTTT.